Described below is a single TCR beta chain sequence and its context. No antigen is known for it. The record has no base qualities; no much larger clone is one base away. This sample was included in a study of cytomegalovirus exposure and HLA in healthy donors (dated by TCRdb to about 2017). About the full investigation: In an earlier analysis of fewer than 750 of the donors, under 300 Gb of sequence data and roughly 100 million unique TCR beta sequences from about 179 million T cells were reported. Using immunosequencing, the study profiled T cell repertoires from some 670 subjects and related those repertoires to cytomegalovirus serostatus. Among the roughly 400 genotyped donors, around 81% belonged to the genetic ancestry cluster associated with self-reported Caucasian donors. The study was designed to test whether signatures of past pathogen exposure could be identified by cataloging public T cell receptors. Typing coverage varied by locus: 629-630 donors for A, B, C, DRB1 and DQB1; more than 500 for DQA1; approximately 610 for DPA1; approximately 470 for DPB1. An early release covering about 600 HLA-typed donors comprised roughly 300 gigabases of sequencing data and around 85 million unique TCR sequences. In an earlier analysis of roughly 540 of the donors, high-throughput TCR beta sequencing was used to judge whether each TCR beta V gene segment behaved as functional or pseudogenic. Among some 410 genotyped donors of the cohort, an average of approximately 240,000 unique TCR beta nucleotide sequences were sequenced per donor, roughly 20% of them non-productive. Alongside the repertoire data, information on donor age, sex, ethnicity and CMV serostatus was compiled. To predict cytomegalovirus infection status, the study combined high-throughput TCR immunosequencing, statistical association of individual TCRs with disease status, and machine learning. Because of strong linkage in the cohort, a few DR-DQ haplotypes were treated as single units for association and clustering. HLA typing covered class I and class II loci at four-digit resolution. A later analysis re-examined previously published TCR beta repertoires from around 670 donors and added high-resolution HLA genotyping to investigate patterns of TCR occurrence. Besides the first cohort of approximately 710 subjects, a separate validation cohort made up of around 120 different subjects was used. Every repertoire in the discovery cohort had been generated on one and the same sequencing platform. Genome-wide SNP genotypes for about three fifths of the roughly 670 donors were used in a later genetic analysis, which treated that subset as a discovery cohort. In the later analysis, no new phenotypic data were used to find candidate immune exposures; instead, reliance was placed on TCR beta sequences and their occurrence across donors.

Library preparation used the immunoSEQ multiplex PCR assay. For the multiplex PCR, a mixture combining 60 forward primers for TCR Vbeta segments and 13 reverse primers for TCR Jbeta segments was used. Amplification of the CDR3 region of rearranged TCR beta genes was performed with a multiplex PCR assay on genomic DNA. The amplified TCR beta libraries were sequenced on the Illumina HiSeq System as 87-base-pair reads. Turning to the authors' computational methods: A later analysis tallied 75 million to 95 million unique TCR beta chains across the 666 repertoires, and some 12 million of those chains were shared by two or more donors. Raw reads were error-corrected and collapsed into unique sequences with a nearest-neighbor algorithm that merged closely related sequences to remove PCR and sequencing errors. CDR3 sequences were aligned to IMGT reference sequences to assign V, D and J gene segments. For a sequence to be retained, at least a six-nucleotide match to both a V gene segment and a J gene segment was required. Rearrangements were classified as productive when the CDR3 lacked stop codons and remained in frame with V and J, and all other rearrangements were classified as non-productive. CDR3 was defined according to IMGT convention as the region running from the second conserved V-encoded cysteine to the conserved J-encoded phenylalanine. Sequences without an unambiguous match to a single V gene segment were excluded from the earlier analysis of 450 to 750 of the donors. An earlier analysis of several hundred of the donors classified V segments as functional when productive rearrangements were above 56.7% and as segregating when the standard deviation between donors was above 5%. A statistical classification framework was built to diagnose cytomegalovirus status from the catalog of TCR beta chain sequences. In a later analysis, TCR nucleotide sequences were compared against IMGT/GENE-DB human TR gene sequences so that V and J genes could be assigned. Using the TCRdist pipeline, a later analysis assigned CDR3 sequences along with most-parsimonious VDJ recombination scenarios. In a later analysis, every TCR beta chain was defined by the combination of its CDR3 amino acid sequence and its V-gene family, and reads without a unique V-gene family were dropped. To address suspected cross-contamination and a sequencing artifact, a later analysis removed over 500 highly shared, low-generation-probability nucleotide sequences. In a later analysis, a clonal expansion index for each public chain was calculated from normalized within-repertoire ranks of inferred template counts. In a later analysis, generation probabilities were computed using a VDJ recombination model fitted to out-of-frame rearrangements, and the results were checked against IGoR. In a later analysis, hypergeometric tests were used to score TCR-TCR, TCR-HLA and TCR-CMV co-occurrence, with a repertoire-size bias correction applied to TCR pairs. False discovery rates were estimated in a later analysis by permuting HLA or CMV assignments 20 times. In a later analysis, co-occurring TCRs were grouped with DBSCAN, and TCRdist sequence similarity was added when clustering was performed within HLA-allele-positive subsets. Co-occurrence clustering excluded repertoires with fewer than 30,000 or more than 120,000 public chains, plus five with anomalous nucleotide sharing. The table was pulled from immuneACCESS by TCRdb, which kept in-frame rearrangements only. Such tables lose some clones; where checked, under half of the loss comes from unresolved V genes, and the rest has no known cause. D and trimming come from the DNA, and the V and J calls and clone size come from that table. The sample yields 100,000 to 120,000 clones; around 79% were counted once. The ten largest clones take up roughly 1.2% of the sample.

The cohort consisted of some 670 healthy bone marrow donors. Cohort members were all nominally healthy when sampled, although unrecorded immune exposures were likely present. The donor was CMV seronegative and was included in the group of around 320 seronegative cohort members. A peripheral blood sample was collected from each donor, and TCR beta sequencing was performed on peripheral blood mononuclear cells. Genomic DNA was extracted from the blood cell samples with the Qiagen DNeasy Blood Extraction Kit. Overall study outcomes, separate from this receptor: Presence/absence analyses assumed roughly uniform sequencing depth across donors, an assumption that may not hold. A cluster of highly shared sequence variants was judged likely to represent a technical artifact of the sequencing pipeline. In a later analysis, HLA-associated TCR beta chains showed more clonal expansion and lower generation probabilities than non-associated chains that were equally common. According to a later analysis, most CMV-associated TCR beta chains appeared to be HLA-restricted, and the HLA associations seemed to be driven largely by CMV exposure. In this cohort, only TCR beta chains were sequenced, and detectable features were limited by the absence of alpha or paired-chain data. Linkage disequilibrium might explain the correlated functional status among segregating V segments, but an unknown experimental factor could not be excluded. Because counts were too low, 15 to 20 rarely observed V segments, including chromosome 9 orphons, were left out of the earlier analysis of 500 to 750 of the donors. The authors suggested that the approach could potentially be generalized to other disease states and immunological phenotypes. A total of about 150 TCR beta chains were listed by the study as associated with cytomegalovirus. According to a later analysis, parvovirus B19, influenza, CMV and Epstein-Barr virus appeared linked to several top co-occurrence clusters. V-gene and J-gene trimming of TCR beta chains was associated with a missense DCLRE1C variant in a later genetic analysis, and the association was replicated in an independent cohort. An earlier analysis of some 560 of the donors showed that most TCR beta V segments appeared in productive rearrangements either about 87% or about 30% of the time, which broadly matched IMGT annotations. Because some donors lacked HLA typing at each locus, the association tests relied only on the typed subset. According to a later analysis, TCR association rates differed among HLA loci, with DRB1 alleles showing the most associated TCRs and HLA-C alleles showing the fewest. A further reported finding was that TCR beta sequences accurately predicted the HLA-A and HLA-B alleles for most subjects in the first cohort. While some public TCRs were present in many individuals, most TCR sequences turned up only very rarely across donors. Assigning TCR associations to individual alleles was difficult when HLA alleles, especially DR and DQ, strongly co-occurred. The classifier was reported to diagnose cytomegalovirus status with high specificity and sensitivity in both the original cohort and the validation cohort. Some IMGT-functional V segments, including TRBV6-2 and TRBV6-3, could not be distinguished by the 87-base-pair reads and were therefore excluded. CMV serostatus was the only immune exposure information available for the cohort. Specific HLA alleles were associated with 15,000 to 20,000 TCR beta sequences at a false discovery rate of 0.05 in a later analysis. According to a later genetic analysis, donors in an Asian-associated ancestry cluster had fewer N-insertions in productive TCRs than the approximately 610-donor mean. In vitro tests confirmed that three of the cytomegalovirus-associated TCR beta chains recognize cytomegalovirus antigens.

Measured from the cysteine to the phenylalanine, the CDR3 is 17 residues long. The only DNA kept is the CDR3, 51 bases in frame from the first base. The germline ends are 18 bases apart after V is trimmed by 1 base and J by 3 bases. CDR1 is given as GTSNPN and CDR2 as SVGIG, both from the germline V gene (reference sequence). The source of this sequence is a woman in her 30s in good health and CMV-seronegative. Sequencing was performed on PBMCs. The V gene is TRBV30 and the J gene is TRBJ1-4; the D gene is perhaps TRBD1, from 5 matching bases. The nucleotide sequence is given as TGTGCCTGGAGTGCACCCCGGTGGGGAGGGGCTAATGAAAAACTGTTTTTT. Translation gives CAWSAPRWGGANEKLFF.